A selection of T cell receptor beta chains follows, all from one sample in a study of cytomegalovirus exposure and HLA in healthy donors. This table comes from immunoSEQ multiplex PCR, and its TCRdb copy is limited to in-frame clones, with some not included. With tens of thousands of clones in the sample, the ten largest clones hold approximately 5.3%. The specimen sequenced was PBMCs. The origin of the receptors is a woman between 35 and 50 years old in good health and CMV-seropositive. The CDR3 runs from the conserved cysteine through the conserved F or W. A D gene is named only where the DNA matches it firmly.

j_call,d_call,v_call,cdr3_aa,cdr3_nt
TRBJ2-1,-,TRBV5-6,CASSLGLRGMNNEQFF,TGTGCCAGCAGCTTGGGCCTCCGGGGGATGAACAATGAGCAGTTCTTC
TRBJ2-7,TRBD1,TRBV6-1,CASVDRGGSYEQYF,TGTGCCAGCGTTGACAGGGGAGGCTCCTACGAGCAGTACTTC
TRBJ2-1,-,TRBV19,CASSIEGASSYNEQFF,TGTGCCAGTAGTATAGAGGGGGCTAGCTCCTACAATGAGCAGTTCTTC
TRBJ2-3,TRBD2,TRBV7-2,CASSLVGTSGGTMQYF,TGTGCCAGCAGCTTAGTTGGGACTAGCGGGGGTACCATGCAGTATTTT
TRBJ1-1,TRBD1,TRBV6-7,CASTGTGNTEAFF,TGTGCCAGTACCGGGACAGGGAACACTGAAGCTTTCTTT
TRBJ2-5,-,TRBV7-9,CASSLTLGGARETQYF,TGTGCCAGCAGCCTTACCCTAGGGGGGGCACGGGAGACCCAGTACTTC
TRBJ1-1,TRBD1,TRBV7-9,CASLLTGVNTEAFF,TGTGCCAGCCTGCTGACAGGGGTGAACACTGAAGCTTTCTTT
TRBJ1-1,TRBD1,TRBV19,CASRGTVMNTEAFF,TGTGCCAGTCGGGGGACAGTAATGAACACTGAAGCTTTCTTT
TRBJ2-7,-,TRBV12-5,CASGSRNRDIDYEQYF,TGTGCTAGTGGTTCCAGAAACCGGGACATCGACTACGAGCAGTACTTC
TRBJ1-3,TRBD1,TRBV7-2,CASSVEGQGTGNTIYF,TGTGCCAGCAGCGTAGAGGGACAGGGGACCGGAAACACCATATATTTT
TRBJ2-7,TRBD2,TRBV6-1,CASSLTSGRAFEQYF,TGTGCCAGCAGCCTAACTAGCGGGAGGGCCTTCGAGCAGTACTTC
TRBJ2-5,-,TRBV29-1,CSVAGTFQETQYF,TGCAGCGTTGCCGGGACTTTCCAAGAGACCCAGTACTTC
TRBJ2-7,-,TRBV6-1,CASSDPGLVDEQYF,TGTGCCAGCAGTGATCCGGGGTTGGTGGACGAGCAGTACTTC
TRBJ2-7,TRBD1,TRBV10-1,CASSHRDRGDEQYF,TGCGCCAGCAGTCACCGGGACAGGGGAGACGAGCAGTACTTC
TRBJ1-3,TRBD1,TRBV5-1,CASSLGQGGLAGNTIYF,TGCGCCAGCAGCTTAGGACAGGGGGGATTGGCAGGAAACACCATATATTTT
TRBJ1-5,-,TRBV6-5,CASRQDYSNQPQHF,TGTGCCAGCAGACAGGACTATAGCAATCAGCCCCAGCATTTT
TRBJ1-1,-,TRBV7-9,CASSLLASRTTEAFF,TGTGCCAGCAGCTTGTTAGCCAGCCGCACCACTGAAGCTTTCTTT
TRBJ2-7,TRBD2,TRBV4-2,CASSRKRAGGSGYEQYF,TGTGCCAGCAGCCGCAAACGAGCGGGAGGGTCCGGTTACGAGCAGTACTTC
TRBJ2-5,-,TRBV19,CASSIQGNRETQYF,TGTGCCAGTAGTATACAGGGGAACAGGGAGACCCAGTACTTC
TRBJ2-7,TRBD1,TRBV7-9,CASSLPGQVYEQYF,TGTGCCAGCAGCTTACCGGGACAGGTTTACGAGCAGTACTTC
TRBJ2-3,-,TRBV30,CAWREIAERTDTQYF,TGTGCCTGGAGGGAAATAGCGGAGCGCACAGATACGCAGTATTTT
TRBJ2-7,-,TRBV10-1,CAGPKKDTQISYEQYF,TGCGCCGGCCCTAAAAAAGACACACAGATCTCCTACGAGCAGTACTTC
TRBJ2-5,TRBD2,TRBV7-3,CASSSLAGGGETQYF,TGTGCCAGCAGCTCATTAGCGGGGGGCGGGGAGACCCAGTACTTC
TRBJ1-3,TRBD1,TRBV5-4,CAIGQGRGNTIYF,TGTGCCATTGGACAGGGACGGGGAAACACCATATATTTT
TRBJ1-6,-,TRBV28,CASSLPQDGNSPLHF,TGTGCCAGCAGTTTACCCCAGGATGGGAATTCACCCCTCCACTTT
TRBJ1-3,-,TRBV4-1,CASSQDPQDTIYF,TGCGCCAGCAGCCAAGATCCTCAGGACACCATATATTTT
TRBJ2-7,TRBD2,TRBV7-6,CASSLVGRDQYEQYF,TGTGCCAGCAGCTTAGTGGGGAGGGACCAGTACGAGCAGTACTTC
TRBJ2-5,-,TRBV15,CATSRDLRRSRAKETQYF,TGTGCCACCAGCAGAGATCTCAGAAGAAGCAGGGCCAAAGAGACCCAGTACTTC
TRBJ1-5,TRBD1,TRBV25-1,CASSAGQASNQPQHF,TGTGCCAGCAGTGCGGGACAGGCCAGCAATCAGCCCCAGCATTTT
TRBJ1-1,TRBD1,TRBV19,CASSKDRENTEAFF,TGTGCCAGTAGTAAGGACAGGGAGAACACTGAAGCTTTCTTT
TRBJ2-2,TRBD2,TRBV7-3,CASSLRLAGDTGELFF,TGTGCCAGCAGCCTAAGACTAGCGGGGGACACCGGGGAGCTGTTTTTT
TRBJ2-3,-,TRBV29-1,CSVDRAGQGDTQYF,TGCAGCGTTGATCGGGCGGGTCAAGGAGATACGCAGTATTTT
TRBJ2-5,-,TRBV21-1,CASSNRTGGGWEMRETQYF,TGTGCCAGCAGCAATCGTACAGGGGGCGGATGGGAGATGAGAGAGACCCAGTACTTC
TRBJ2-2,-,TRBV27,CASSLGGPGELFF,TGTGCCAGCAGCCTGGGGGGGCCCGGGGAGCTGTTTTTT
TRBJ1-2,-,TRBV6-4,CASSDTPQANFYGYTF,TGTGCCAGCAGTGATACCCCACAGGCCAACTTCTATGGCTACACCTTC
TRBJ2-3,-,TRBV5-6,CASSLLGVTDTQYF,TGTGCCAGCAGCCTACTGGGAGTCACAGATACGCAGTATTTT
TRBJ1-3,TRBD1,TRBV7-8,CASSLAPTGARNTIYF,TGTGCCAGCAGCTTAGCGCCGACAGGGGCTAGAAACACCATATATTTT
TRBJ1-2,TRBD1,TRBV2,CASSENRGVSGYTF,TGTGCCAGCAGTGAAAACAGGGGGGTGTCAGGCTACACCTTC
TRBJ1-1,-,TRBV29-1,CSVRGGGTEAFF,TGCAGCGTAAGGGGGGGAGGAACTGAAGCTTTCTTT
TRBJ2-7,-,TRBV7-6,CASSWREDSYEQYF,TGTGCCAGCAGCTGGAGGGAGGACTCCTACGAGCAGTACTTC
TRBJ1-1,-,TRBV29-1,CSVGGGWNTEAFF,TGCAGCGTTGGGGGGGGGTGGAACACTGAAGCTTTCTTT
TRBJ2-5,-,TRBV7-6,CASSTTSIRTMTQYF,TGTGCCAGCAGCACCACCTCGATCAGAACCATGACCCAGTACTTC
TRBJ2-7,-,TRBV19,CASSPPFSYEQYF,TGTGCCAGTAGTCCCCCGTTTTCCTACGAGCAGTACTTC
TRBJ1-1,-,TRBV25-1,CASSEGEGGPEAFF,TGTGCCAGCAGTGAAGGGGAAGGAGGCCCAGAAGCTTTCTTT
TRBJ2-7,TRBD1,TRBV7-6,CASSLDLSRGPWYEQYF,TGTGCCAGCAGCTTAGATCTGTCTAGGGGGCCTTGGTACGAGCAGTACTTC
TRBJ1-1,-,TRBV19,CASTGLSIIDTEAFF,TGTGCCAGTACAGGTCTTTCAATCATCGACACTGAAGCTTTCTTT
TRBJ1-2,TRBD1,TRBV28,CASRRTGLNYGYTF,TGTGCCAGCAGGAGGACAGGGCTAAACTATGGCTACACCTTC
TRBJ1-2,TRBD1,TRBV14,CASSQTNRGIYGYTF,TGTGCCAGCAGCCAAACTAACAGGGGGATCTATGGCTACACCTTC
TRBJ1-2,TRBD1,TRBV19,CASSIGGGPSYGYTF,TGTGCCAGTAGTATTGGAGGGGGCCCTAGCTATGGCTACACCTTC
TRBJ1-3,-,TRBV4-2,CASSQDEESSGNTIYF,TGTGCCAGCAGCCAAGATGAGGAAAGCTCTGGAAACACCATATATTTT
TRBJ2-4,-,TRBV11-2,CASSLDFRTNKNIQYF,TGTGCCAGCAGCTTAGATTTCAGGACAAACAAAAACATTCAGTACTTC
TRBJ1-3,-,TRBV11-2,CASSYARGGNTIYF,TGTGCCAGCAGCTACGCGAGGGGGGGCAACACCATATATTTT
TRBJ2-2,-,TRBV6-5,CASTPHNSNTGELFF,TGTGCCAGCACTCCGCACAATTCGAACACCGGGGAGCTGTTTTTT
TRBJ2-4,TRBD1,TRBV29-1,CSVEGGGTGLNIQYF,TGCAGCGTTGAAGGGGGCGGGACAGGCCTGAACATTCAGTACTTC
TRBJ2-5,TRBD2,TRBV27,CASSPQRGGGTQETQYF,TGTGCCAGCAGTCCCCAGCGCGGGGGAGGGACGCAAGAGACCCAGTACTTC
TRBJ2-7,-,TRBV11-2,CASKGGLGRGPYEQYF,TGTGCCAGCAAGGGGGGGTTAGGCAGGGGGCCCTACGAGCAGTACTTC
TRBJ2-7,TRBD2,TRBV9,CASSVGGGAYEQYF,TGTGCCAGCAGCGTAGGCGGGGGGGCCTACGAGCAGTACTTC
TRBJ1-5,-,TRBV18,CASSPPSGYQPQHF,TGTGCCAGCTCACCACCGTCCGGTTATCAGCCCCAGCATTTT
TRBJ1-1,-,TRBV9,CASSVEQDTEAFF,TGTGCCAGCAGCGTAGAACAGGACACTGAAGCTTTCTTT